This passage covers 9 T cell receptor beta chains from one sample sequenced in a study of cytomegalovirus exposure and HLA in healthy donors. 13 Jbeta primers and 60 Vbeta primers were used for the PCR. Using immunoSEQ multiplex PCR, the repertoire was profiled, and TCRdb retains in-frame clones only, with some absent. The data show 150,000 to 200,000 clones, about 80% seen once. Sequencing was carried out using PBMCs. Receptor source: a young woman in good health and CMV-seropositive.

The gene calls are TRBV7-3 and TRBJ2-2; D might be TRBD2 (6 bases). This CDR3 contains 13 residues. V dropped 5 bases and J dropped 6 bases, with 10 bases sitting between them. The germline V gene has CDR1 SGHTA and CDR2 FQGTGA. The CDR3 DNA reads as TGTGCCAGCAGCGTACTAGCCGCCGGGGAGCTGTTTTTT. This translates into CASSVLAAGELFF.

The CDR3 sequence: CASSIEWGQGATGELFF. CDR3 bases: TGTGCCAGTAGTATAGAGTGGGGACAGGGGGCGACCGGGGAGCTGTTTTTT. The chain combines TRBV19 with TRBJ2-2, with 12 bases matching TRBD1. Trimming cost V 0 bases and J 5 bases; bases outside gene matches: 4. CDR1 LNHDA and CDR2 SQIVND come from the germline V gene (reference sequence). The CDR3 runs 17 residues.

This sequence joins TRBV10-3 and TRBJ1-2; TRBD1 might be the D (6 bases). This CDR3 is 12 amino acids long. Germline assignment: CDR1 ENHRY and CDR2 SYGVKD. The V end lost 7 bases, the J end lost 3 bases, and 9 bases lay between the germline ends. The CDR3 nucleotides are TGTGCCATCACACCAGGGGACTATGGCTACACCTTC. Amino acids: CAITPGDYGYTF.

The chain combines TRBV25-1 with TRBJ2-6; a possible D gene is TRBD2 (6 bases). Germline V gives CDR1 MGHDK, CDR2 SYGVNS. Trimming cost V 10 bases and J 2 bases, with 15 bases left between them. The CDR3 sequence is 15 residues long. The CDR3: CATSPTGAGANVLTF. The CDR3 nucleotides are TGTGCCACCAGCCCTACGGGGGCTGGGGCCAACGTCCTGACTTTC.

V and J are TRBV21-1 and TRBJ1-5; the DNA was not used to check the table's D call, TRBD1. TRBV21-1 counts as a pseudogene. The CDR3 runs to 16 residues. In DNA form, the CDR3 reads TGTGCCAGCAGCAAAGGGGACAGGGCTAGCAATCAGCCCCAGCATTTT. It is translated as CASSKGDRASNQPQHF.

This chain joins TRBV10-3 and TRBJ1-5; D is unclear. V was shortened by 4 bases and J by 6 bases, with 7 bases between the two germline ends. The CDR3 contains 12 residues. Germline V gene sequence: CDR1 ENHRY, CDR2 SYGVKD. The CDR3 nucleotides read TGTGCCATCAGTGTGGAGGGTCAGCCCCAGCATTTT. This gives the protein CAISVEGQPQHF.

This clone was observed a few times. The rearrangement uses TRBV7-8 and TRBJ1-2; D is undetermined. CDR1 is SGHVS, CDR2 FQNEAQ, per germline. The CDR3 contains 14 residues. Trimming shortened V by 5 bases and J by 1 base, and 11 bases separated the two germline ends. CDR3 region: CASSPQAFNYGYTF. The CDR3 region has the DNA TGTGCCAGCAGCCCGCAGGCCTTTAACTATGGCTACACCTTC. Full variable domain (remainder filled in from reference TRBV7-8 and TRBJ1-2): GAGVSQSPRYKVAKRGQDVALRCDPISGHVSLFWYQQALGQGPEFLTYFQNEAQLDKSGLPSDRFFAERPEGSVSTLKIQRTQQEDSAVYLCASSPQAFNYGYTFGSGTRLTVV.

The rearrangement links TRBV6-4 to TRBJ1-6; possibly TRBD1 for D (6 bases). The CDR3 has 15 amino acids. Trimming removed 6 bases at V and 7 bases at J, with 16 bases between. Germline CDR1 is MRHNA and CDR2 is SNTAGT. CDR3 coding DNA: TGTGCCAGCAGAGCCCAACAGGGAGGGAATTCACCCCTCCACTTT. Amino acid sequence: CASRAQQGGNSPLHF.

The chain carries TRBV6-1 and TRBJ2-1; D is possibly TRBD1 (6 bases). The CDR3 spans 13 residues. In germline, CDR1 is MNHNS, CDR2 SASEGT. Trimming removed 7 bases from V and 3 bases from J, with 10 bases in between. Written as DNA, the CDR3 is TGTGCCAGCAACAAGGACAGCTACAATGAGCAGTTCTTC. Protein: CASNKDSYNEQFF.